This T cell receptor beta chain emerged from a study of Ad26.COV2.S vaccination and SARS-CoV-2 variants (dated by TCRdb to about 2021). The study in broad terms: Vaccine-arm donors were drawn from COV1001, a multicentre, randomized, double-blind, placebo-controlled phase I-IIa trial of Ad26.COV2.S in healthy adults. Trial participants were randomized into five groups of five, in which low-dose or high-dose Ad26.COV2.S was given once or twice, or placebo was given on both occasions. The TCR-sequenced set comprised about 32 samples: approximately 19 Ad26.COV2.S vaccine recipients, 5 placebo recipients and 8 SARS-CoV-2 convalescent individuals. TCRbeta repertoire sequencing was used to assess the specificity and breadth of SARS-CoV-2-reactive T cell receptors after Ad26.COV2.S vaccination. Ad26.COV2.S was administered intramuscularly at 5 x 10^10 or 1 x 10^11 viral particles, either as a single shot or as two shots given 56 days apart. Investigators did not know the trial group allocation while performing experiments and assessing outcomes.

The immunoSEQ Assay was the method used to sequence TCRbeta CDR3 regions. After extraction, genomic DNA underwent amplification by bias-controlled multiplex PCR, followed by high-throughput sequencing. The published analysis was carried out like this. Collapsing and filtering of sequences were performed to quantify the absolute abundance of each unique TCRbeta CDR3 region. T cell fraction was estimated by normalization of TCRbeta template counts to usable DNA, with usable DNA being measured through amplification of reference genes present in all nucleated cells. Repertoire TCRs were annotated as SARS-CoV-2-specific when V gene, CDR3 amino acid sequence and J gene were exactly matched to a known reactive TCR set. MIRA supplied the reference SARS-CoV-2 TCR set, which was filtered for enrichment in COVID-19-positive ImmuneCODE repertoires so that public or cross-reactive TCRs were removed. Drawing on the MIRA antigens, annotated TCRs were analysed further at the level of specific ORF or position within ORF. Breadth was defined as annotated unique rearrangements over total unique productive rearrangements; depth was the summed frequency of those rearrangements. Two-sided Wilcoxon rank-sum tests were applied when comparing TCR breadth between groups. Not all clones reach the TCRdb copy of this immuneACCESS table, which keeps in-frame sequences only. Checked studies attribute under half of the gap to unresolved V genes and leave the rest unexplained. That table supplies the V and J calls and clone size; D and trimming were determined from the DNA. This sample gives about 390,000 clones in total; 80% to 90% of them show up just once. Jointly, the top ten make up under 3.5% of the sample.

The treatment or condition label, read with the paper, signifies: about 20 received Ad26.COV2.S at low or high dose, single or two shots; five or six received placebo; per-sample allocation not given. Repertoires of vaccine and placebo recipients were sequenced from samples collected on day 63 after the first injection. In Cohort 1b, more than 20 adults aged 18-55 years were enrolled at a single site in Boston, USA, between 29 July and 7 August 2020. As a vaccine, Ad26.COV2.S was a replication-incompetent adenovirus type 26 vector that expressed a prefusion-stabilized SARS-CoV-2 spike protein derived from the original Wuhan strain. Regarding this clone: Its antigen specificity is not known. The input lacks base qualities; no much larger clone sits a single base away.

The investigation overall reported the following: The authors noted that total T cell responses may have been underestimated by the TCR breadth and depth analyses. Compared with placebo recipients, Ad26.COV2.S recipients showed higher spike-specific TCR breadth (P = 0.0014). After vaccination, substantial breadth of spike-specific CD8+ and CD4+ T cell responses was reported. Comparable non-spike TCR breadth was observed between vaccine and placebo recipients, consistent with only spike being contained in the vaccine. The study lacked the statistical power to compare responses across vaccine doses or regimens.

CDR1 is given as LGHNA and CDR2 as YSLEER, both from the germline V gene. The CDR3 sequence holds 20 residues, the cysteine and phenylalanine included. Kept here is only the CDR3 DNA, which spans 60 bases and is read in frame from base 1. From V the trimming removes 0 bases and from J it removes 5 bases, while the gene matches leave 20 bases of the junction unaccounted for. The input for sequencing was peripheral blood, taken in a trial of Ad26.COV2.S vaccine versus placebo. This sequence originates from a person aged 18-65 years who received the Ad26.COV2.S COVID-19 vaccine or a placebo. Here the chain combines TRBV4-3 and TRBJ1-2; 8 bases in the middle match TRBD1. The CDR3 protein: CASSQDASRQGASMRYGYTF. The nucleotide sequence reads as follows: TGCGCCAGCAGCCAAGATGCCTCTCGGCAGGGGGCTTCGATGAGGTATGGCTACACCTTC.